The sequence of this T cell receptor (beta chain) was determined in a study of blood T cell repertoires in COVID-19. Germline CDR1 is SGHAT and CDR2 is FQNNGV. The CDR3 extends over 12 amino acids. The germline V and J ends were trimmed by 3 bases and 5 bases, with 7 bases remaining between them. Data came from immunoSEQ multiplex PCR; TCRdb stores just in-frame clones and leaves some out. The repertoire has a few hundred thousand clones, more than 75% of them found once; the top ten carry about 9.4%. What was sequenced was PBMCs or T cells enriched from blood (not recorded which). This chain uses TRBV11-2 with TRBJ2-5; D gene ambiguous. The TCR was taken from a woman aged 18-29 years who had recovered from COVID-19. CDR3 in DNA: TGTGCCAGCAGCTTTAATAGCGAGACCCAGTACTTC. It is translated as CASSFNSETQYF.